The rows below give T cell receptor beta chains drawn from one sample of a study of shared T cell receptors in the human thymus. Clones were sequenced by immunoSEQ multiplex PCR, and TCRdb holds only the in-frame ones, with some missing. This table holds some 700,000 clones, over 75% found once. The sample was also linked to a second study, of human thymus T cells.

Sequenced: thymocytes. The receptors shown here come from a boy in the first two years of life with a congenital heart defect. The CDR3 runs from the conserved cysteine through the conserved F or W. A D gene is named only where the DNA matches it firmly. Expanded clones are given a class, and other clones once, few, many or no size at all.

j_gene	abundance	d_gene	v_gene	CDR3aa	CDR3nt
TRBJ2-3	-	TRBD2	TRBV15	CATSPLTSFSTDTQYF	TGTGCCACCAGCCCTTTGACTAGCTTTAGCACAGATACGCAGTATTTT
TRBJ1-1	-	-	TRBV7-9	CASSLAPTKAFF	TGTGCCAGCAGCTTAGCCCCCACTAAAGCTTTCTTT
TRBJ1-2	-	-	TRBV30	CACPVGSYGYTF	TGTGCCTGCCCGGTTGGGAGCTATGGCTACACCTTC
TRBJ1-2	-	-	TRBV7-2	CASSLGLVGHGYTF	TGTGCCAGCAGCTTAGGTCTGGTTGGCCATGGCTACACCTTC
TRBJ2-7	-	TRBD2	TRBV7-3	CASSPWGGQDYEQYF	TGTGCCAGCAGCCCCTGGGGGGGTCAAGACTACGAGCAGTACTTC
TRBJ2-7	-	-	TRBV11-2	CASSLAEDEQYF	TGTGCCAGCAGCTTAGCCGAGGACGAGCAGTACTTC
TRBJ2-5	-	TRBD2	TRBV27	CASSPRDSGREETQYF	TGTGCCAGCAGTCCCCGGGATAGCGGGAGAGAAGAGACCCAGTACTTC
TRBJ1-4	-	TRBD1	TRBV28	CASSSAGTGVEKLFF	TGTGCCAGCAGTTCTGCCGGGACAGGGGTGGAAAAACTGTTTTTT
TRBJ2-7	-	-	TRBV11-2	CASSLGRGGRPGGKYEQYF	TGTGCCAGCAGCTTAGGTAGGGGAGGCCGTCCTGGAGGGAAATACGAGCAGTACTTC
TRBJ1-4	-	-	TRBV14	CASSSGGRYEKLFF	TGTGCCAGCAGCTCAGGTGGCCGCTATGAAAAACTGTTTTTT
TRBJ2-2	-	TRBD2	TRBV7-2	CASSLIAWREGPGELFF	TGTGCCAGCAGCTTAATAGCCTGGCGGGAGGGCCCTGGGGAGCTGTTTTTT
TRBJ1-2	-	-	TRBV15	CATSRDPAQLPGYPTYGYTF	TGTGCCACCAGCAGAGACCCCGCCCAACTTCCAGGGTATCCTACCTATGGCTACACCTTC
TRBJ2-7	few	TRBD2	TRBV6-5	CASSYHREGSSYEQYF	TGTGCCAGCAGTTACCATCGGGAGGGGAGCTCCTACGAGCAGTACTTC
TRBJ2-7	-	TRBD1	TRBV18	CASSPQGRTGDLYEQYF	TGTGCCAGCTCACCTCAGGGTAGGACAGGGGACCTCTACGAGCAGTACTTC
TRBJ2-5	-	TRBD1	TRBV13	CASSLGPRGPETQYF	TGTGCCAGCAGCTTAGGTCCAAGGGGGCCGGAGACCCAGTACTTC
TRBJ2-3	-	TRBD2	TRBV5-6	CASSLASGEGDTQYF	TGTGCCAGCAGCTTGGCTAGCGGGGAGGGAGATACGCAGTATTTT
TRBJ1-4	-	-	TRBV10-3	CAISEIWSQGGSNEKLFF	TGTGCCATCAGTGAGATCTGGAGCCAGGGCGGATCTAATGAAAAACTGTTTTTT
TRBJ2-1	few	TRBD1	TRBV2	CAIGHRQGGYNEQFF	TGTGCCATCGGCCACCGACAGGGGGGCTACAATGAGCAGTTCTTC
TRBJ1-6	-	-	TRBV2	CASTFGGRLSPLHF	TGTGCCAGCACGTTTGGGGGCCGACTTTCACCCCTCCACTTT
TRBJ1-2	-	-	TRBV5-4	CASSLGQGHYGYTF	TGTGCCAGCAGCTTGGGGCAGGGGCATTATGGCTACACCTTC
TRBJ2-4	-	TRBD2	TRBV4-1	CASSQVHQGLAGMGTKNIQYF	TGCGCCAGCAGCCAAGTGCATCAGGGACTAGCGGGAATGGGGACCAAAAACATTCAGTACTTC
TRBJ2-5	-	TRBD2	TRBV4-3	CASSQELAEETQYF	TGCGCCAGCAGCCAAGAGCTAGCGGAAGAGACCCAGTACTTC
TRBJ2-7	-	-	TRBV14	CASSRRGRKGEYF	TGTGCCAGCAGCCGCCGAGGGAGGAAAGGGGAGTACTTC
TRBJ1-1	-	-	TRBV14	CASGGGAPMNTEAFF	TGTGCCAGCGGTGGAGGGGCACCAATGAACACTGAAGCTTTCTTT
TRBJ2-7	-	-	TRBV15	CATSRETTPYEQYF	TGTGCCACCAGCAGAGAGACTACCCCCTACGAGCAGTACTTC
TRBJ2-7	-	-	TRBV5-5	CASSLELGRHEQYF	TGTGCCAGCAGCTTGGAGCTAGGTCGGCACGAGCAGTACTTC
TRBJ2-3	-	-	TRBV13	CASSLGGSLVADTDTQYF	TGTGCCAGCAGCTTAGGAGGGTCACTAGTAGCGGACACAGATACGCAGTATTTT
TRBJ2-2	-	TRBD2	TRBV28	CASSLGGLSNTGELFF	TGTGCCAGCAGTTTAGGGGGACTATCGAACACCGGGGAGCTGTTTTTT
TRBJ2-7	-	-	TRBV7-9	CASSPSSDTYEQYF	TGTGCCAGCAGCCCCTCGTCCGATACATACGAGCAGTACTTC
TRBJ2-7	-	-	TRBV10-3	CAIGTGTSIDGRPSEQYF	TGTGCCATAGGAACCGGGACAAGCATCGATGGGCGCCCTTCCGAGCAGTACTTC
TRBJ2-7	-	TRBD1	TRBV28	CASSNNRGYEQYF	TGTGCCAGCAGCAACAACAGGGGATACGAGCAGTACTTC
TRBJ2-1	-	-	TRBV27	CASSMTEYNEQFF	TGTGCCAGCAGTATGACAGAATACAATGAGCAGTTCTTC
TRBJ2-1	few	TRBD2	TRBV6-5	CASSSRLAGGENEQFF	TGTGCCAGCAGTTCCCGACTAGCGGGAGGGGAAAATGAGCAGTTCTTC
TRBJ2-1	-	TRBD2	TRBV19	CASRLAGGDNEQFF	TGTGCCAGTAGACTAGCGGGGGGCGACAATGAGCAGTTCTTC
TRBJ2-4	-	-	TRBV28	CASRGAPGRPVEAVQYF	TGTGCCAGCAGGGGGGCCCCGGGACGGCCGGTCGAGGCGGTTCAGTACTTC
TRBJ1-1	-	TRBD1	TRBV7-6	CASSIAAGTGVTEAFF	TGTGCCAGCAGCATCGCGGCCGGGACAGGGGTGACTGAAGCTTTCTTT
TRBJ1-1	-	-	TRBV4-1	CASSLSMDSGPEAFF	TGCGCCAGCAGCCTCTCTATGGACAGCGGCCCTGAAGCTTTCTTT
TRBJ2-1	-	TRBD2	TRBV25-1	CASSEQTSGRARNEQFF	TGTGCCAGCAGTGAGCAGACTAGCGGGAGGGCCCGCAATGAGCAGTTCTTC
TRBJ2-1	-	TRBD1	TRBV7-8	CASSRGTDSYNEQFF	TGTGCCAGCAGCAGGGGGACAGACTCCTACAATGAGCAGTTCTTC
TRBJ2-1	-	TRBD2	TRBV5-4	CASSLGLAGYNEQFF	TGTGCCAGCAGCTTGGGACTAGCGGGTTACAATGAGCAGTTCTTC
TRBJ2-7	-	-	TRBV27	CASSLRGEYGRVPYEQYF	TGTGCCAGCAGTTTACGCGGGGAGTATGGGCGGGTGCCCTACGAGCAGTACTTC